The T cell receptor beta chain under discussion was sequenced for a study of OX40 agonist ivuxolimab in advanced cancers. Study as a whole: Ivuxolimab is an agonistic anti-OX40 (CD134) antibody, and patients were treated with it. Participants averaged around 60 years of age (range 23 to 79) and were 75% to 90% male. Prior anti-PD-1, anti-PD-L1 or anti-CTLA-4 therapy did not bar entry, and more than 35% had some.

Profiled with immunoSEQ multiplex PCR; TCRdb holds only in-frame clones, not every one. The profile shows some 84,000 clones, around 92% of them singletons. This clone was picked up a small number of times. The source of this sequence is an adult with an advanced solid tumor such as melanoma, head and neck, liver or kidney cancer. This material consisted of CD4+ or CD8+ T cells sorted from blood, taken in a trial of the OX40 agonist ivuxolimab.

The DNA of the CDR3 is TGTGCCAGTAGTCCGCTAGGGGAGCGTGGCTATGGCTACACCTTC. Protein: CASSPLGERGYGYTF. The chain links TRBV19 to TRBJ1-2; D is perhaps TRBD1 (5 bases). V was pared by 5 bases and J by 4 bases, with 17 bases between. The CDR3 has 15 amino acids. CDR1 and CDR2 (germline): LNHDA, SQIVND (reference sequence).